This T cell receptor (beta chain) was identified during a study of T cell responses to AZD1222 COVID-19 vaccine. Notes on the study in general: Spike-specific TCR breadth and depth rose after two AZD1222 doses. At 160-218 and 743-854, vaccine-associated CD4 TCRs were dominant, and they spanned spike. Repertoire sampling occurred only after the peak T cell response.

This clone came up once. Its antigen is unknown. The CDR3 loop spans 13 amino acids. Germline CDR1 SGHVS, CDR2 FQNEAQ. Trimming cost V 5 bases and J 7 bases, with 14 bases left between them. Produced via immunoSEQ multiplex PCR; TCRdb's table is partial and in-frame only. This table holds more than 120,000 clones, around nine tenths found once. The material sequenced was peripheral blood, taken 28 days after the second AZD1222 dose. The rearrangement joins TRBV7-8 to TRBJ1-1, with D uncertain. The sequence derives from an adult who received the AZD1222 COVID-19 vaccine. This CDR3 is CASSRSRSGEAFF. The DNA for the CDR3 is TGTGCCAGCAGCCGATCCCGGAGTGGTGAAGCTTTCTTT.